What follows are 20 T cell receptor beta chains derived from one specimen sequenced in a study of control samples from healthy donors and cancer patients. The table came from immunoSEQ multiplex PCR; TCRdb's copy has only in-frame clones and leaves some out. The data hold 30,000 to 40,000 clones, with about 94% observed a single time. The sample was PBMCs. The receptors stem from a man aged 35 to 55 with colorectal cancer.

The rearrangement uses TRBV4-1 and TRBJ2-7; 9 bases fit TRBD1. The CDR3 length is 16 residues. The V gene's germline CDR1 is MGHRA and CDR2 YSYEKL. V shed 2 bases and J 6 bases; nucleotides not matched to a gene: 11. The CDR3 spells CASSQRKTGGEPEQYF. The CDR3 DNA reads as TGCGCCAGCAGCCAACGAAAGACAGGGGGAGAACCCGAGCAGTACTTC.

This clone has just one count. The rearrangement links TRBV7-9 to TRBJ2-1; weak D call: TRBD1 (6 bases). Germline assignment: CDR1 SEHNR and CDR2 FQNEAQ (reference sequence). Trimming took 7 bases from V and 5 from J, leaving 15 bases between them. This CDR3 region has 14 residues. CDR3 in amino acids: CASTQGNRDNEQFF. The CDR3 bases are TGTGCCAGCACCCAAGGGAACAGGGACAATGAGCAGTTCTTC.

This rearrangement joins TRBV9 to TRBJ1-4, with 9 bases identical to TRBD1. V lost 0 bases to trimming and J lost 10 bases; unmatched junction nucleotides: 4. Germline CDR1 reads SGDLS; CDR2 reads YYNGEE. The CDR3 totals 14 residues. The chain's CDR3 is CASSVGQGVGKLFF. CDR3 in DNA: TGTGCCAGCAGCGTAGGACAGGGGGTTGGAAAACTGTTTTTT.

This clone was counted a few times. The chain uses TRBV6-5 and TRBJ1-4; D remains unclear. V lost 0 bases to trimming and J lost 8 bases, with 13 bases between them. In germline, CDR1 is MNHEY, CDR2 SVGAGI. This CDR3 has 15 amino acids. CDR3 DNA: TGTGCCAGCAGTTACTCTCCGCCAGGTGCAGAAAAACTGTTTTTT. It translates to CASSYSPPGAEKLFF.

V and J are TRBV3-1 (or the pseudogene TRBV3-2) and TRBJ2-1; D remains ambiguous. CDR1 and CDR2 from the germline V gene are LGHDT and YNNKEL (reference sequence). Trimming cost V 4 bases and J 5 bases, with 12 bases left between them. The CDR3 is made up of 14 amino acids. The CDR3: CASSPSWSNNEQFF. DNA for the CDR3: TGTGCCAGCAGCCCCTCTTGGAGCAACAATGAGCAGTTCTTC.

V is TRBV7-8 and J is TRBJ1-2; tentatively, D is TRBD1 (5 bases). Germline V gene data show CDR1 as SGHVS and CDR2 as FQNEAQ. Deletions cut 0 bases from V and 4 bases from J, with 15 bases between. The CDR3 loop spans 16 amino acids. CDR3 amino acids: CASSLAWSGPSYGYTF. The DNA for the CDR3 is TGTGCCAGCAGCTTAGCGTGGTCAGGGCCTAGCTATGGCTACACCTTC.

A remark on this clone: This CDR3 is also generated by other DNA sequences in the sample. V gene TRBV29-1 combines with J gene TRBJ2-5; 11 bases agree with TRBD1. Germline lookup yields CDR1 SQVTM and CDR2 ANQGSEA. The CDR3 consists of 13 residues. V lost 7 bases to trimming and J lost 5 bases; unmatched junction nucleotides: 6. CDR3 amino acids: CSADRGLGETQYF. The CDR3 bases are TGCAGCGCGGACAGGGGGCTTGGGGAGACCCAGTACTTC.

The chain carries TRBV18 and TRBJ1-1; 8 nucleotides line up with TRBD1. The CDR3 runs to 13 residues. From germline, CDR1 is KGHSH and CDR2 LQKENI. The J segment lost 3 bases and the V segment lost 5 bases, leaving 2 bases of the junction unmatched. CDR3 loop: CASSSDRDTEAFF. DNA of the CDR3: TGTGCCAGCTCATCGGACAGGGACACTGAAGCTTTCTTT.

The rearrangement links TRBV4-3 to TRBJ2-3, with 12 nucleotides matching TRBD2. This CDR3 is built from 19 residues. Germline loops: CDR1 LGHNA, CDR2 YSLEER. V lost 0 bases, J lost 3 bases, and 10 bases stayed unmatched. The CDR3 region is CASSQDWPSGGAGTDTQYF. CDR3 nucleotides: TGCGCCAGCAGCCAAGATTGGCCTAGCGGGGGGGCAGGTACAGATACGCAGTATTTT.

The V gene is TRBV2, the J gene TRBJ2-7, with D maybe TRBD2 (5 bases). Germline CDR1 reads SNHLY; CDR2 reads FYNNEI. V was trimmed by 6 bases and J by 6 bases, leaving 12 bases between them. CDR3 length equals 12 residues. The CDR3: CASRRELGEQYF. For the CDR3, the DNA is TGTGCCAGCAGAAGGGAGCTGGGCGAGCAGTACTTC.

This chain uses TRBV30 with TRBJ2-5; D ambiguous. Germline CDR1 and CDR2: GTSNPN and SVGIG (reference sequence). V lost 1 base, J lost 5 bases, and 14 bases lay in between. This CDR3 spans 14 amino acids. The CDR3 is CAWSEGADGETQYF. The CDR3 bases are TGTGCCTGGAGTGAGGGTGCAGATGGGGAGACCCAGTACTTC.

The CDR3 is CASSTDRGLLEKLFF. Here the CDR3 DNA reads TGTGCCAGTAGCACCGACAGGGGTCTTCTTGAAAAACTGTTTTTT. The chain couples TRBV19 to TRBJ1-4; 8 positions match TRBD1. The CDR3 contains 15 residues. Germline V lookup: CDR1 LNHDA, CDR2 SQIVND (reference sequence). V lost 6 bases and J lost 7; bases outside the gene matches: 10.

The V gene is TRBV2, the J gene TRBJ1-6; D uncertain. CDR3 length equals 14 residues. Trimming cost V 7 bases and J 10 bases, with 17 bases left between them. Germline lookup yields CDR1 SNHLY and CDR2 FYNNEI. The CDR3 nucleotides read TGTGCCAGCACTACATCGGGCTCCGGGTCACCCCTCCACTTT. As protein: CASTTSGSGSPLHF. The complete variable domain, with remaining parts taken from reference TRBV2 and TRBJ1-6, reads EPEVTQTPSHQVTQMGQEVILRCVPISNHLYFYWYRQILGQKVEFLVSFYNNEISEKSEIFDDQFSVERPDGSNFTLKIRSTKLEDSAMYFCASTTSGSGSPLHFGNGTRLTVT.

This clone was observed once. The rearrangement uses TRBV7-9 and TRBJ2-5; the D call may be TRBD1 or TRBD2 (5 bases each). The CDR3 is made up of 15 amino acids. CDR1 is SEHNR and CDR2 is FQNEAQ in the germline V gene (reference sequence). Trimming left V 5 bases short and J 4 bases short, with 17 bases between. The CDR3 reads CASSPGRDPRETQYF. CDR3 coding DNA: TGTGCCAGCAGCCCCGGCCGGGACCCCCGAGAGACCCAGTACTTC.

The V and J genes are TRBV6-5 and TRBJ2-3; 7 positions match TRBD2. Losses at the gene ends were 6 bases for V and 4 bases for J; bases not matched to a gene: 10. Germline loops: CDR1 MNHEY, CDR2 SVGAGI. This CDR3 has 15 residues. CDR3 residues: CASSKSGLGADTQYF. The DNA for the CDR3 is TGTGCCAGCAGCAAATCAGGACTAGGGGCAGATACGCAGTATTTT.

The V and J genes are TRBV5-1 and TRBJ2-1, with D hard to call. Trimming took off 0 bases at V and 6 bases at J, with 13 bases between the two ends. The CDR3 length is 15 residues. The germline V gene has CDR1 SGHRS and CDR2 YFSETQ. The CDR3 here is CASSLVPGSGNEQFF. CDR3 nucleotide sequence: TGCGCCAGCAGCTTGGTACCCGGCTCCGGCAATGAGCAGTTCTTC.

The gene calls are TRBV5-6 and TRBJ1-1; perhaps TRBD1 as D (5 bases). Germline V gene lookup returns CDR1 SGHDT and CDR2 YYEEEE. V was clipped by 4 bases and J by 6 bases, with 16 bases between them. This CDR3 comprises 14 residues. Written as DNA, the CDR3 is TGTGCCAGCAGCCACAGATCTGGGGGATCTGAAGCTTTCTTT. Its translation: CASSHRSGGSEAFF.

The chain uses TRBV5-4 and TRBJ2-5, with 9 bases identical to TRBD2. The CDR3 loop spans 15 amino acids. After removal of 3 bases from V and 0 bases from J, the junction contained 3 bases not matched to a gene. CDR1 is SGHNT, CDR2 YYREEE, per germline (reference sequence). The DNA for the CDR3 is TGTGCCAGCAGCTCACCTAGCGGGAACCAAGAGACCCAGTACTTC. This sequence encodes CASSSPSGNQETQYF. Full variable domain (rest looked up from reference TRBV5-4 and TRBJ2-5): ETGVTQSPTHLIKTRGQQVTLRCSSQSGHNTVSWYQQALGQGPQFIFQYYREEENGRGNFPPRFSGLQFPNYSSELNVNALELDDSALYLCASSSPSGNQETQYFGPGTRLLVL.

J is TRBJ2-2 and V is TRBV29-1; 9 positions match TRBD1. This CDR3 contains 16 residues. V was pared by 0 bases and J by 3 bases, with 5 bases of the junction left unmatched. CDR1 is SQVTM, CDR2 ANQGSEA, per germline. CDR3 in DNA: TGCAGCGTTGAAGATAAAGGGACAGGGTACACCGGGGAGCTGTTTTTT. Translation: CSVEDKGTGYTGELFF.

This clone was seen a few times. The gene calls are TRBV6-5 and TRBJ2-3; D perhaps matches TRBD1 (6 bases). The CDR3 extends over 13 amino acids. V lost 4 bases and J lost 10, with 15 bases in between. Germline CDR1 and CDR2: MNHEY and SVGAGI. The CDR3 protein is CASSWGTQNAQYF. CDR3 coding DNA: TGTGCCAGCAGTTGGGGGACACAAAACGCGCAGTATTTT.